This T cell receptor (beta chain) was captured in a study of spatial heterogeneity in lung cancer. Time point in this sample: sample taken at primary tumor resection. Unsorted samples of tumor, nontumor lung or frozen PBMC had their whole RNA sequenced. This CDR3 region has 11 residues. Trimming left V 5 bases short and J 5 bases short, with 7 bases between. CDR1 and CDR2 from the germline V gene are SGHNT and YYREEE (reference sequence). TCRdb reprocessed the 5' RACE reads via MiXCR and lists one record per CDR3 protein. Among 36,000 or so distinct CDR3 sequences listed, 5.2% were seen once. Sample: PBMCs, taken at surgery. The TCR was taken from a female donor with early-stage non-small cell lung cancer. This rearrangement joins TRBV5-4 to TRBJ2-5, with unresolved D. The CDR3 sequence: CASRAAETQYF. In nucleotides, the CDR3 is TGTGCCAGCAGGGCAGCCGAGACCCAGTACTTC.